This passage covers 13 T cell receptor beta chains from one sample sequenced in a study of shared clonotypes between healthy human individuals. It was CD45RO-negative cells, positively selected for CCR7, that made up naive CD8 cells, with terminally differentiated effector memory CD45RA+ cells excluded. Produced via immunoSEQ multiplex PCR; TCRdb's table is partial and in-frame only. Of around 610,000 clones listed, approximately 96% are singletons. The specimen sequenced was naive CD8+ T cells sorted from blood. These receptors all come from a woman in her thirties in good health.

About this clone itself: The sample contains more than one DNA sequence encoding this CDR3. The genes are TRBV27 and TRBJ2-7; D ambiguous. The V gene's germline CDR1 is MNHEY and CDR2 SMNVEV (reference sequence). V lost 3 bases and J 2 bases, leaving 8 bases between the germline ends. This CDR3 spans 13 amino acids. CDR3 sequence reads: CASSLGRTYEQYF. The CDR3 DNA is TGTGCCAGCAGTTTGGGCAGAACCTACGAGCAGTACTTC.

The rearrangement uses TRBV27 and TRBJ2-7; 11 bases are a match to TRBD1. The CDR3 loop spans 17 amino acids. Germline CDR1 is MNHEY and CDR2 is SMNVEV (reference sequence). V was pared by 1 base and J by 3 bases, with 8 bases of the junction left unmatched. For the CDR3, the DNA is TGTGCCAGCAGTTTATTAAAATCCGGGACAGGGGGCTACGAGCAGTACTTC. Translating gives CASSLLKSGTGGYEQYF.

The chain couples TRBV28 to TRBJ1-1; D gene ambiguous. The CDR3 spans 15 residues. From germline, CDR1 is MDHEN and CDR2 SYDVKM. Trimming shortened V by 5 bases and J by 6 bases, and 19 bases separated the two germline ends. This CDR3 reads CASSRPKTTDPEAFF. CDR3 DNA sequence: TGTGCCAGCAGTCGCCCAAAAACCACGGACCCTGAAGCTTTCTTT.

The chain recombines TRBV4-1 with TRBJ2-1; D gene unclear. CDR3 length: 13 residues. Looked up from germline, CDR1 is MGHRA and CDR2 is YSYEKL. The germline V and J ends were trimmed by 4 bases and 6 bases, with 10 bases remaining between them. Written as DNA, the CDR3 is TGCGCCAGCAGCCTTCGTTTAGTCAATGAGCAGTTCTTC. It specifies CASSLRLVNEQFF.

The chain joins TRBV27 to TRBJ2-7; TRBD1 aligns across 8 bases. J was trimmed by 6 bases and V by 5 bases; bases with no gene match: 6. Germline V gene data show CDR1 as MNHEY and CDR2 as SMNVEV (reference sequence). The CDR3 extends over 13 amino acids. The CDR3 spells CASSQWTGFEQYF. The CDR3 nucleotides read TGTGCCAGCAGTCAATGGACAGGGTTCGAGCAGTACTTC.

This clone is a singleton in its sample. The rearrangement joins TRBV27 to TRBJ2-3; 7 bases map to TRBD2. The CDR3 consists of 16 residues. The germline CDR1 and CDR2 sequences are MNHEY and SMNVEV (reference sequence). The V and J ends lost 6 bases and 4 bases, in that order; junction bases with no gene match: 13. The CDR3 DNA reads TGTGCCAGCAGACCCGTATGGGGGGGTTCAGCAGATACGCAGTATTTT. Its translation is CASRPVWGGSADTQYF.

DNA of the CDR3: TGTGCCGCTGGGGACCCGACTTACGAGCAGTACTTC. The encoded protein is CAAGDPTYEQYF. V and J are TRBV10-3 and TRBJ2-7, with D possibly being TRBD1 or TRBD2 (5 bases each). The CDR3 is 12 amino acids. The germline V gene has CDR1 ENHRY and CDR2 SYGVKD. Between the trimmed V and J ends, which lost 11 bases and 4 bases, there was a span of 15 bases.

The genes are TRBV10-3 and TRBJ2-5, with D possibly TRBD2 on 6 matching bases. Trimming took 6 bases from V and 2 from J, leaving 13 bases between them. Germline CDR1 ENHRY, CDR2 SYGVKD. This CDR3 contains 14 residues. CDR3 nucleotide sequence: TGTGCCATCAGGTCACTAGCAGATCAAGAGACCCAGTACTTC. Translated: CAIRSLADQETQYF.

As DNA, the CDR3 is TGTGCCGCCCCTGGTCCTAGCGGGATCCTAGATACGCAGTATTTT. Translation: CAAPGPSGILDTQYF. The chain joins TRBV28 to TRBJ2-3; TRBD2 matches 9 bases. The CDR3 is 15 residues long. Germline trimming cut 11 bases from V and 5 bases from J; bases unmatched to any gene: 14. CDR1 is MDHEN and CDR2 is SYDVKM in the germline V gene.

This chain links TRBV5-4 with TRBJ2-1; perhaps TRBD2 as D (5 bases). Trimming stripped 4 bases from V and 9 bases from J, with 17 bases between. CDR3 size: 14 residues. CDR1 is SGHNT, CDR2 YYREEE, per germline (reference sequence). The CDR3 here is CASSPPQDYGEQFF. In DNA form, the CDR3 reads TGTGCCAGCAGCCCCCCCCAAGACTACGGTGAGCAGTTCTTC.

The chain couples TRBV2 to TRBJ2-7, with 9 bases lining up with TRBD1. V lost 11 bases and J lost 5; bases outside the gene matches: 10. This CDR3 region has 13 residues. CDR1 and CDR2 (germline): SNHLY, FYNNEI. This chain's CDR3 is CAGYRDRVHEQYF. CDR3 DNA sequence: TGTGCCGGCTACCGGGACAGGGTCCACGAGCAGTACTTC.

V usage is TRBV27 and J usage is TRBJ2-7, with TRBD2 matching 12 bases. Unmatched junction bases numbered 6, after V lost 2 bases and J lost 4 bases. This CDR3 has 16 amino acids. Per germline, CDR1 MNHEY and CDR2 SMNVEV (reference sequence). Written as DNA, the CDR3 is TGTGCCAGCAGTTTAGGCCTAGCGGGAGGGAGGTACGAGCAGTACTTC. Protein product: CASSLGLAGGRYEQYF.

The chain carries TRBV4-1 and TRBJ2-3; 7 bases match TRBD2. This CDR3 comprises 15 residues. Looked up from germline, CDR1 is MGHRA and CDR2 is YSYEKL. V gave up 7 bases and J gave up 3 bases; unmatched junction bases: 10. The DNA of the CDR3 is TGCGCCAGCACCCCTGAGGGCGGGAGAACAGATACGCAGTATTTT. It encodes CASTPEGGRTDTQYF.